This entry lists 9 T cell receptor beta chains sequenced from one sample in a study of OX40 agonist ivuxolimab in advanced cancers. TCRdb's copy holds only in-frame clones and misses some; the assay was immunoSEQ multiplex PCR. The repertoire holds roughly 140,000 clones, with 90% to 95% as singletons. Sequencing was performed on CD4+ or CD8+ T cells sorted from blood, taken in a trial of the OX40 agonist ivuxolimab. These receptor sequences come from an adult with an advanced solid tumor such as melanoma, head and neck, liver or kidney cancer.

The J gene is TRBJ1-5, the V gene TRBV28, with a tentative D call TRBD1 (5 bases). Germline CDR1 reads MDHEN; CDR2 reads SYDVKM. V shed 7 bases and J shed 0 bases, with 19 bases lying between them. The CDR3 length is 17 residues. The CDR3: CASTSGGVRYSNQPQHF. In nucleotides, the CDR3 is TGTGCCAGCACCTCCGGGGGGGTACGGTATAGCAATCAGCCCCAGCATTTT.

Only one count was recorded for this clone. This chain links TRBV19 with TRBJ2-4; D not certain. From germline, CDR1 is LNHDA and CDR2 SQIVND (reference sequence). The CDR3 contains 17 residues. The V end lost 3 bases, the J end lost 0 bases, and 15 bases lay between the germline ends. CDR3 loop: CASSISTADQAKNIQYF. CDR3 in DNA: TGTGCCAGTAGTATCTCCACCGCAGACCAAGCCAAAAACATTCAGTACTTC.

The chain recombines TRBV7-2 with TRBJ1-4; D remains unclear. V was pared by 8 bases and J by 4 bases, with 8 bases between. The CDR3 length is 12 residues. CDR1 SGHTA and CDR2 FQGNSA come from the germline V gene. As DNA, the CDR3 is TGTGCCAGCGGGCGGGTTAATGAAAAACTGTTTTTT. It specifies CASGRVNEKLFF. The variable domain in full, completed from reference TRBV7-2 and TRBJ1-4, reads GAGVSQSPSNKVTEKGKDVELRCDPISGHTALYWYRQSLGQGLEFLIYFQGNSAPDKSGLPSDRFSAERTGGSVSTLTIQRTQQEDSAVYLCASGRVNEKLFFGSGTQLSVL.

The chain couples TRBV25-1 to TRBJ2-4, with unresolved D. The CDR3 has 13 residues. V shed 3 bases and J shed 0 bases, with 3 bases lying between them. Germline-derived CDR1 and CDR2 are MGHDK and SYGVNS. The CDR3 sequence is CASSDRAKNIQYF. CDR3 DNA: TGTGCCAGCAGTGACAGAGCCAAAAACATTCAGTACTTC.

In its sample, this clone was seen once. The chain has TRBV4-3 and TRBJ2-7, with D possibly being TRBD1 or TRBD2 (6 bases each). The CDR3 runs 16 residues. Germline loops: CDR1 LGHNA, CDR2 YSLEER. V was shortened by 0 bases and J by 3 bases, with 15 bases between the two germline ends. CDR3 coding DNA: TGCGCCAGCAGCCAAGAGCGGGACAAGTTGTTCTACGAGCAGTACTTC. Translation gives CASSQERDKLFYEQYF.

V and J are TRBV18 and TRBJ2-1; 8 nucleotides match TRBD1. The CDR3 runs to 16 residues. V dropped 5 bases and J dropped 0; count of bases not matched to a gene: 6. The germline V gene encodes CDR1 KGHSH and CDR2 LQKENI. The CDR3 spells CASSSRTGSSYNEQFF. The CDR3 DNA follows: TGTGCCAGCTCATCAAGGACAGGGTCCTCCTACAATGAGCAGTTCTTC.

The CDR3 spells CASSLRRGGNTIYF. The CDR3, as DNA: TGTGCCAGCAGCTTACGCAGGGGTGGAAACACCATATATTTT. V usage is TRBV7-2 and J usage is TRBJ1-3; maybe TRBD1 (6 bases). V was trimmed by 2 bases and J by 3 bases, leaving 8 bases between them. Germline CDR1 SGHTA, CDR2 FQGNSA. CDR3 length: 14 amino acids.

This chain's CDR3 is CASSLAIRADYGYTF. The CDR3 nucleotides read TGTGCCAGCAGCTTAGCCATCCGGGCAGACTATGGCTACACCTTC. The genes are TRBV7-2 and TRBJ1-2; D is unresolved. The CDR3 extends over 15 amino acids. Trimming left V 0 bases short and J 3 bases short, with 11 bases between. Germline CDR1 is SGHTA and CDR2 is FQGNSA. The whole variable domain, filled in from reference TRBV7-2 and TRBJ1-2, reads GAGVSQSPSNKVTEKGKDVELRCDPISGHTALYWYRQSLGQGLEFLIYFQGNSAPDKSGLPSDRFSAERTGGSVSTLTIQRTQQEDSAVYLCASSLAIRADYGYTFGSGTRLTVV.

This sequence joins TRBV6-1 and TRBJ1-5, with D tentatively TRBD1 (6 bases). The V end lost 10 bases, the J end lost 1 base, and 17 bases lay between the germline ends. The V gene's germline CDR1 is MNHNS and CDR2 SASEGT. The CDR3 covers 15 residues. CDR3 sequence (DNA): TGTGCCATCCTCTCCGGGACACTGAGCAATCAGCCCCAGCATTTT. It codes for CAILSGTLSNQPQHF.